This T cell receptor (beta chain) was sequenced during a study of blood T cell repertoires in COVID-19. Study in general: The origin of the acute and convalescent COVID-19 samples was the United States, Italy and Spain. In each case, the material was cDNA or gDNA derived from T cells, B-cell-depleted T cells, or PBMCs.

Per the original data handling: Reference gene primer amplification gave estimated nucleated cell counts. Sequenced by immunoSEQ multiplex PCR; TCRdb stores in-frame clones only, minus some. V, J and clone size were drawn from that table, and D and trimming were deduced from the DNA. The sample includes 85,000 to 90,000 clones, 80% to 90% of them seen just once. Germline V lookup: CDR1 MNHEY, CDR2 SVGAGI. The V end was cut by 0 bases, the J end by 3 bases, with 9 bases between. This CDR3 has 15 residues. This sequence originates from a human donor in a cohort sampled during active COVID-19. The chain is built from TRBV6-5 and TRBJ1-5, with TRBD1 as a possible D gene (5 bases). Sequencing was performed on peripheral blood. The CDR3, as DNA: TGTGCCAGCAGTTACTCGCGGGGGTTCAATCAGCCCCAGCATTTT. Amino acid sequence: CASSYSRGFNQPQHF.